This TCR beta chain came from a study of blood T cell repertoires in COVID-19. Using immunoSEQ multiplex PCR, the repertoire was profiled, and TCRdb retains in-frame clones only, with some absent. The data contain about 58,000 clones, almost 90% of them singletons. Germline-derived CDR1 and CDR2 are KGHDR and SFDVKD. V was pared by 3 bases and J by 3 bases, with 8 bases of the junction left unmatched. CDR3 length equals 17 residues. This clone was observed a single time. This clonotype was obtained from a man aged 60 to 75 with active COVID-19. The specimen was peripheral blood. The J gene is TRBJ2-1, the V gene TRBV24-1; 9 bases are shared with TRBD1. CDR3 coding DNA: TGTGCCACCAGTGATCCGCCGGGACAGGGCAACTACAATGAGCAGTTCTTC. Residues: CATSDPPGQGNYNEQFF.